The rows below give T cell receptor beta chains drawn from one sample of a study of chemoradiotherapy in HPV16-positive cancers. TCRdb keeps only in-frame clones here, not all; method: immunoSEQ multiplex PCR. The repertoire holds roughly 21,000 clones, with about 90% as singletons. The starting material was blood, obtained from a patient who underwent chemoradiotherapy. These receptors all come from a human donor with HPV-associated anogenital cancer. CDR3s include the opening cysteine and the closing phenylalanine or tryptophan. The D gene is left open where the match is weak.

TRBV6-5	TRBD1	TRBJ1-5	CASSSGTEFNQPQHF	TGTGCCAGCAGTTCCGGGACAGAATTTAATCAGCCCCAGCATTTT
TRBV7-2	.	TRBJ2-5	CASSPRLWRVETQYF	TGTGCCAGCAGCCCGCGTCTGTGGCGAGTCGAGACCCAGTACTTC
TRBV4-3	.	TRBJ2-3	CASSQVTQGRADTQYF	TGCGCCAGCAGCCAAGTTACGCAGGGAAGGGCAGATACGCAGTATTTT
TRBV6-4	.	TRBJ1-2	CASRDPSSYGYTF	TGTGCCAGCAGGGACCCTAGCTCCTATGGCTACACCTTC
TRBV7-2	TRBD2	TRBJ2-7	CASSPTSGATYEQYF	TGTGCCAGCAGTCCTACTAGCGGGGCTACCTACGAGCAGTACTTC
TRBV19	TRBD2	TRBJ2-1	CASSSRGGRNEQFF	TGTGCCAGTAGTAGCCGGGGGGGCCGAAATGAGCAGTTCTTC
TRBV6-6	TRBD2	TRBJ2-7	CASSTSGSYEQYF	TGTGCCAGCAGCACTAGCGGATCCTACGAGCAGTACTTC
TRBV11-2	.	TRBJ2-2	CASSNLRDPGTGELFF	TGTGCCAGCAGCAACCTTCGGGACCCGGGAACCGGGGAGCTGTTTTTT
TRBV10-3	TRBD1	TRBJ1-1	CAAGTGVTEAFF	TGTGCCGCGGGGACAGGGGTCACTGAAGCTTTCTTT
TRBV19	.	TRBJ1-1	CASSFRGRTEAFF	TGTGCCAGTAGCTTTAGGGGACGCACTGAAGCTTTCTTT
TRBV6-5	TRBD2	TRBJ2-7	CASRDAGEDEQYF	TGTGCCAGCAGAGACGCGGGGGAAGACGAGCAGTACTTC
TRBV6-5	TRBD1	TRBJ1-6	CASSYGDRPGSPLHF	TGTGCCAGCAGTTACGGGGACAGGCCCGGTTCACCCCTCCACTTT
TRBV7-2	.	TRBJ2-1	CASSLGWTEQFF	TGTGCCAGCAGCTTAGGTTGGACAGAGCAGTTCTTC
TRBV30	.	TRBJ1-1	CAWSAYFDRKEAFF	TGTGCCTGGAGTGCCTACTTTGACAGAAAGGAAGCTTTCTTT
TRBV15	TRBD1	TRBJ1-3	CATSSYRGSGNTIYF	TGTGCCACCAGCAGTTACAGGGGCTCTGGAAACACCATATATTTT